The 9 T cell receptor beta chains below were found in one sample sequenced in a study of blood T cell repertoires in COVID-19. The repertoire was sequenced with immunoSEQ multiplex PCR; TCRdb's copy has only in-frame clones and lacks some. The sample holds under 250,000 clones, roughly 83% seen once. The sequenced sample consisted of peripheral blood. Receptors were obtained from an elderly man with acute or convalescent COVID-19.

This clone has only a few counts. The chain uses TRBV12-3 or TRBV12-4 and TRBJ2-7; 9 bases fit TRBD1. J was trimmed by 5 bases and V by 8 bases; bases with no gene match: 7. The CDR3 covers 13 residues. Here the CDR3 DNA reads TGTGCCAGCTATACTACAGGGGGCCACGAGCAGTACTTC. Its protein product is CASYTTGGHEQYF.

The V call is TRBV6-6, the J call TRBJ1-2, with D possibly TRBD1 on 5 matching bases. V shed 6 bases and J shed 8 bases, with 13 bases lying between them. This CDR3 comprises 12 residues. CDR1 is MNHNY and CDR2 is SVGAGI in the germline V gene (reference sequence). The CDR3 region is CASRSGNVGYTF. The CDR3 nucleotides read TGTGCCAGCAGGTCAGGGAACGTCGGCTACACCTTC.

J is TRBJ2-7 and V is TRBV11-2; D may be TRBD1 (5 bases). CDR3 length: 13 residues. Germline loops: CDR1 SGHAT, CDR2 FQNNGV. The V gene lost 1 base and the J gene lost 7 bases, with 11 bases spanning the gap. CDR3 sequence: CASSLARKGEQYF. CDR3 nucleotides: TGTGCCAGCAGCTTAGCTCGTAAGGGGGAGCAGTACTTC.

For this clone: Germline is not matched at one junction end, which may reflect a read error. The chain has TRBV29-1 and TRBJ2-7, with D possibly TRBD1 on 6 matching bases. CDR1 and CDR2 from the germline V gene are SQVTM and ANQGSEA. This CDR3 is built from 12 residues. Written as DNA, the CDR3 is TGCAGCGTCCTACAGGGCTCCTCCGAGCAGTACTTC. Translating gives CSVLQGSSEQYF.

The CDR3 DNA sequence: TGTGCCAGCAGGTCCTTTTACCCCAGGGGGGGGACAGGGGCAAACTATGGCTACACCTTC. Its translation: CASRSFYPRGGTGANYGYTF. The rearrangement uses TRBV5-4 and TRBJ1-2; 10 bases are shared with TRBD1. The V segment lost 5 bases and the J segment 2 bases; nucleotides outside the gene matches: 21. Germline CDR1 is SGHNT and CDR2 is YYREEE (reference sequence). This CDR3 is 20 amino acids long.

The chain recombines TRBV12-3 or TRBV12-4 with TRBJ1-1, with 8 bases that match TRBD1. V lost 3 bases to trimming and J lost 4 bases; unmatched junction nucleotides: 1. The CDR3 consists of 13 residues. The CDR3 bases are TGTGCCAGCAGTTTGGACAGGGCCACTGAAGCTTTCTTT. Its protein product is CASSLDRATEAFF.

The chain has TRBV6-1 and TRBJ1-2; 12 nucleotides line up with TRBD1. V shed 4 bases, J shed 4 bases, and the junction held 7 bases outside the gene matches. Germline CDR1 reads MNHNS; CDR2 reads SASEGT. This CDR3 comprises 16 residues. As DNA, the CDR3 is TGTGCCAGCAGTGCGGTCGCGGGACAGGGGGCCTATGGCTACACCTTC. It specifies CASSAVAGQGAYGYTF.

V is TRBV24-1 and J is TRBJ1-4; TRBD1 matches 9 bases. The trim removed 1 base at V and 0 bases at J, leaving 8 bases unmatched. This CDR3 spans 19 amino acids. The germline CDR1 and CDR2 sequences are KGHDR and SFDVKD. Written as DNA, the CDR3 is TGTGCCACCAGTGATTTCTCTTACAGGGGGCCTACAACTAATGAAAAACTGTTTTTT. This sequence encodes CATSDFSYRGPTTNEKLFF.

This rearrangement joins TRBV7-8 to TRBJ2-3, with 12 bases lining up with TRBD2. J lost 5 bases, V lost 2 bases, and 8 bases had no gene match. This CDR3 region has 17 residues. The germline V gene has CDR1 SGHVS and CDR2 FQNEAQ. The CDR3 protein is CASSLLVASGGEDTQYF. CDR3 sequence (DNA): TGTGCCAGCAGCTTACTCGTGGCTAGCGGGGGGGAAGATACGCAGTATTTT.